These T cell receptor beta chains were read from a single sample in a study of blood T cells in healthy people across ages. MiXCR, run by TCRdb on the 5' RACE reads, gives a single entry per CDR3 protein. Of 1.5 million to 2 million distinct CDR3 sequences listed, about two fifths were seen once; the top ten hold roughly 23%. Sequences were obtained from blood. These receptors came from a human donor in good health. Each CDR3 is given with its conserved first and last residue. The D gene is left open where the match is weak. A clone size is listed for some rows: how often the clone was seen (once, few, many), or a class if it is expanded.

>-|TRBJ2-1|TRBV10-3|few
CAIGTGLSNEQFF
TGTGCCATCGGGACGGGTCTTTCCAATGAGCAGTTCTTC
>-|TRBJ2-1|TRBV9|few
CASSVAPLRLANEQFF
TGTGCCAGCAGCGTAGCCCCCCTCAGATTAGCCAATGAGCAGTTCTTC
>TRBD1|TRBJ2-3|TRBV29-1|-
CSGGLGQSDTQYF
TGCAGCGGTGGGTTGGGACAGAGTGACACGCAGTATTTT
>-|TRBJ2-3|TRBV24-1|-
CATSETGTAYTDTQYF
TGTGCCACCAGTGAAACCGGGACGGCGTACACAGATACGCAGTATTTT
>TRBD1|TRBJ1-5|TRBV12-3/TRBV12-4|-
CAGRSGTGYNQPQHF
TGTGCCGGCAGGTCCGGGACAGGGTATAACCAGCCCCAGCATTTT
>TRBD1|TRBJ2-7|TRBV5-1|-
CASSSRPGQGNEQYF
TGCGCCAGCAGCTCCCGACCGGGACAGGGGAACGAGCAGTACTTC
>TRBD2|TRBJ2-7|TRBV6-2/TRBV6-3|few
CASSSRRRGAYEQYF
TGTGCCAGCAGTTCGCGTCGGCGGGGGGCCTACGAGCAGTACTTC
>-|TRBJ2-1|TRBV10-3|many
CAISGGGTSYNEQFF
TGTGCCATCAGTGGCGGCGGGACATCCTACAATGAGCAGTTCTTC
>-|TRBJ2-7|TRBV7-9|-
CASSSRGESELVLAYEQYF
TGTGCCAGCAGCTCCCGGGGAGAGTCTGAGTTGGTATTGGCATACGAGCAGTACTTC
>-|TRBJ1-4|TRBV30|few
CAWSASGGSNEKLFF
TGTGCCTGGAGTGCCTCCGGGGGATCTAATGAAAAACTGTTTTTT
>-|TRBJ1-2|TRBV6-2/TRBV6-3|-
CASSYPGRVDGYTF
TGTGCCAGCAGTTACCCCGGCAGGGTGGATGGCTACACCTTC
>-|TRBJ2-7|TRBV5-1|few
CASSLDEAGPYEQYF
TGCGCCAGCAGCTTGGATGAGGCGGGACCCTACGAGCAGTACTTC
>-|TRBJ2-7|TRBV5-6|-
CASHAVSYEQYF
TGTGCCAGCCACGCGGTCTCCTACGAGCAGTACTTC
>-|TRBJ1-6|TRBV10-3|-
CAISEGPGYNSPLHF
TGTGCCATCAGTGAAGGGCCGGGCTATAATTCACCCCTCCACTTT
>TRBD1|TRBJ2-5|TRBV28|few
CASSFLRQGLGETQYF
TGTGCCAGCAGTTTCCTAAGACAGGGGTTGGGGGAGACCCAGTACTTC
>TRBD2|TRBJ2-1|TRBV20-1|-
CSARKGGLLWNEQFF
TGCAGTGCTAGAAAGGGAGGGCTTCTGTGGAATGAGCAGTTCTTC
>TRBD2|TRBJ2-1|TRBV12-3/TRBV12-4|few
CASSLKRGVTHNEQFF
TGTGCCAGCAGTTTAAAGCGGGGGGTTACCCACAATGAGCAGTTCTTC
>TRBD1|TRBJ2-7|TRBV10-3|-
CAIRGDSEREQYF
TGTGCCATCAGGGGGGACAGCGAGAGGGAGCAGTACTTC
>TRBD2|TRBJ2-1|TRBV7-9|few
CASSLAGTSGGTSRRQFF
TGTGCCAGCAGCTTAGCGGGGACTAGCGGGGGAACTTCGAGAAGACAGTTCTTC
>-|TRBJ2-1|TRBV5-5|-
CASSLGDWGTNEQFF
TGTGCCAGCAGCTTGGGGGATTGGGGGACCAATGAGCAGTTCTTC
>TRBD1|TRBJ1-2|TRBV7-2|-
CASSPTGGAGGYTF
TGTGCCAGCAGCCCTACAGGGGGCGCCGGGGGCTACACCTTC
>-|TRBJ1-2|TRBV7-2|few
CASSLDGPSYGYTF
TGTGCCAGCAGCTTAGATGGGCCCTCCTATGGCTACACCTTC
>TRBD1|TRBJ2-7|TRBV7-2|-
CASSIEGTAIYEQYF
TGTGCCAGCAGCATAGAGGGGACAGCCATCTACGAGCAGTACTTC
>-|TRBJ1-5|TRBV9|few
CASSGSESNQPRHF
TGTGCTAGCAGCGGATCAGAAAGCAATCAGCCCCGGCATTTT
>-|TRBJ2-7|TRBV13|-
CASSRKRLEGSYEQYF
TGTGCCAGCAGCCGGAAGCGACTCGAAGGATCCTACGAGCAGTACTTC
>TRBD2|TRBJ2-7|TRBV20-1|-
CSATSGGQIYEQYF
TGCAGTGCAACTAGCGGGGGACAGATCTACGAGCAGTACTTC
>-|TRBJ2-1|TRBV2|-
CASSEGLRDIPNEQFF
TGTGCCAGCAGTGAAGGCCTCCGGGACATACCCAATGAGCAGTTCTTC
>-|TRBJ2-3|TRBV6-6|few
CASSSTGITDTQYF
TGTGCCAGCAGTTCTACAGGGATCACAGATACGCAGTATTTT
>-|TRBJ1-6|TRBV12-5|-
CASGLPEGSPLHF
TGTGCTAGTGGTTTGCCAGAGGGTTCACCCCTCCACTTT
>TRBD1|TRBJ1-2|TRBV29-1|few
CSVEILTGDYGYTF
TGCAGCGTTGAGATACTGACAGGGGACTATGGCTACACCTTC
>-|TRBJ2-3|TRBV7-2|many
CASSPDSIDTQYF
TGTGCCAGCAGCCCCGACTCCATAGATACGCAGTATTTT
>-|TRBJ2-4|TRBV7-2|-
CASSLGLVGLLAKNIQYF
TGTGCCAGCAGCTTAGGTCTGGTGGGCCTCTTAGCCAAAAACATTCAGTACTTC
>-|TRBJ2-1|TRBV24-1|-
CATSDLLSLTGEQFF
TGTGCCACCAGTGATTTGTTGTCACTAACAGGTGAGCAGTTCTTC
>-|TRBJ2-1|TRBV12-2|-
CASRLVSRGGSSYEQFF
TGTGCAAGTCGCTTAGTATCGCGGGGGGGCAGTTCCTACGAGCAGTTCTTC
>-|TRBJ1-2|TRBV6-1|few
CASRVSDSYGYTF
TGTGCCAGCAGGGTCTCGGACAGCTATGGCTACACCTTC
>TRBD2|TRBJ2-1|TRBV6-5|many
CASSYLGASGLNNEQFF
TGTGCCAGCAGTTACTTAGGGGCTAGCGGGTTGAACAATGAGCAGTTCTTC
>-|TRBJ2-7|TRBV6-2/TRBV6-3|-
CASSYSPKGVEYEQYF
TGTGCTAGCAGTTACTCCCCTAAGGGGGTGGAATACGAGCAGTACTTC
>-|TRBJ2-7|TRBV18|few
CASSPPRQGITYEQYF
TGTGCCAGCTCACCACCGAGGCAGGGGATTACCTACGAGCAGTACTTC
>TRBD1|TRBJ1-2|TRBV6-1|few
CASSEKERTGLFYGYTF
TGTGCCAGCAGTGAAAAGGAAAGGACAGGGCTATTCTATGGCTACACCTTC
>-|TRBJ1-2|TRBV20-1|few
CSASRDGSNYGYTF
TGCAGTGCTAGCAGAGACGGTTCTAACTATGGCTACACCTTC
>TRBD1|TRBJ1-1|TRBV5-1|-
CASSAEAGGLSTEAFF
TGCGCCAGCAGCGCCGAGGCAGGGGGATTAAGCACTGAAGCTTTCTTT
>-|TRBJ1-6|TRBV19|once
CASSMDGGGGNDSPLHF
TGTGCCAGTAGTATGGACGGTGGGGGAGGGAACGATTCACCCCTCCACTTT
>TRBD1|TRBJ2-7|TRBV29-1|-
CSVEVGQDYEQYF
TGCAGCGTTGAGGTCGGACAGGATTACGAGCAGTACTTC
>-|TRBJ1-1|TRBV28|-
CASSSLSRDGTEAFF
TGTGCCAGCAGCAGCCTGAGCAGGGATGGCACTGAAGCTTTCTTT
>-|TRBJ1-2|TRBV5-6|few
CASSADSPHGYTF
TGTGCCAGCAGCGCGGACAGTCCCCATGGCTACACCTTC
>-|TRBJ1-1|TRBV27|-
CASSLAERNTEAFF
TGTGCCAGCAGTTTGGCCGAAAGGAACACTGAAGCTTTCTTT
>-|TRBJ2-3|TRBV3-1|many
CASSQGSGSRTDTQYF
TGTGCCAGCAGCCAGGGTAGCGGATCCCGCACAGATACGCAGTATTTT
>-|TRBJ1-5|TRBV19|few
CASSIRASNQPQHF
TGTGCCAGTAGTATTAGGGCTAGCAATCAGCCCCAGCATTTT
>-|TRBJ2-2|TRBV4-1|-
CASSQVTGPGELFF
TGCGCCAGCAGCCAGGTTACAGGACCCGGGGAGCTGTTTTTT
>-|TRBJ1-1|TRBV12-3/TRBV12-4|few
CARTHRLAEAFF
TGTGCCAGAACGCACAGACTCGCTGAAGCTTTCTTT
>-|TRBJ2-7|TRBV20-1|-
CSARVRDRFYEQYF
TGCAGTGCTAGAGTCCGCGACAGGTTCTACGAGCAGTACTTC
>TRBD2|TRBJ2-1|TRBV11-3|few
CASSFFSGLAGNEQFF
TGTGCCAGCAGCTTTTTCTCGGGACTAGCGGGCAATGAGCAGTTCTTC
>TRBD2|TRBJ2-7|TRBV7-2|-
CASSLVGGNSPLSYEQYF
TGTGCCAGCAGCTTAGTGGGGGGGAACAGTCCGCTGTCCTACGAGCAGTACTTC
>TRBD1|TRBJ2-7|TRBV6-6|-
CASSYWDRGTKSYEQYF
TGTGCCAGCAGTTACTGGGACAGGGGGACGAAGTCCTACGAGCAGTACTTC
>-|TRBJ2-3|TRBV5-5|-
CASSLGKDAQYF
TGTGCCAGCAGCTTGGGTAAAGACGCGCAGTATTTT
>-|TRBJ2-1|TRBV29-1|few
CSVTGLLDNEQFF
TGCAGCGTTACGGGCCTCCTGGACAATGAGCAGTTCTTC
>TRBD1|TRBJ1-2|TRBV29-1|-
CSVENYRGSSYTF
TGCAGCGTTGAAAACTACAGGGGAAGTAGCTACACCTTC
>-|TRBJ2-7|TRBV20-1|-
CSAELGRGDEQYF
TGCAGTGCTGAGCTAGGCAGGGGGGACGAGCAGTACTTC
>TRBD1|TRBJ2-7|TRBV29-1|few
CSVGDREPYEQYF
TGCAGCGTGGGGGACAGAGAACCCTACGAGCAGTACTTC
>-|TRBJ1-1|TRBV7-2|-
CASSLRVGTEAFF
TGTGCCAGCAGCCTCAGGGTGGGCACTGAAGCTTTCTTT